This is a list of T cell receptor beta chains from one sample in a study of blood T cell repertoires in COVID-19. The table came from immunoSEQ multiplex PCR; TCRdb's copy has only in-frame clones and leaves some out. The table lists roughly 260,000 clones, approximately 77% of them singletons. The sample consisted of peripheral blood. The receptors shown here come from a woman aged 18-29 years with acute or convalescent COVID-19. The CDR3 runs from the conserved cysteine through the conserved F or W. The D gene is left open where the match is weak. Expanded clones are given a class, and other clones once, few, many or no size at all.

clone_size: -; v_call: TRBV5-1; cdr3_length: 13; j_call: TRBJ2-1; d_call: TRBD2; cdr3_aa: CASSWGLVHEQFF; cdr3_nt: TGCGCCAGCAGCTGGGGACTAGTCCATGAGCAGTTCTTC
clone_size: -; v_call: TRBV18; cdr3_length: 16; j_call: TRBJ2-7; d_call: TRBD1; cdr3_aa: CASSSSRDRDVAEQYF; cdr3_nt: TGTGCCAGCTCATCAAGCCGGGACAGGGATGTGGCCGAGCAGTACTTC
clone_size: -; v_call: TRBV11-3; cdr3_length: 16; j_call: TRBJ2-1; d_call: TRBD2; cdr3_aa: CASSLEGLAGGDEQFF; cdr3_nt: TGTGCCAGCAGCTTGGAAGGACTAGCGGGAGGGGATGAGCAGTTCTTC
clone_size: -; v_call: TRBV28; cdr3_length: 14; j_call: TRBJ1-2; d_call: TRBD1; cdr3_aa: CASRPGTGSYGYTF; cdr3_nt: TGTGCCAGCAGACCCGGGACAGGGAGCTATGGCTACACCTTC
clone_size: -; v_call: TRBV4-3; cdr3_length: 15; j_call: TRBJ2-7; d_call: -; cdr3_aa: CASSHTAGLFYEQYF; cdr3_nt: TGCGCCAGCAGCCACACCGCGGGGCTATTCTACGAGCAGTACTTC
clone_size: -; v_call: TRBV4-3; cdr3_length: 16; j_call: TRBJ2-1; d_call: TRBD2; cdr3_aa: CASSQGSGRAFNEQFF; cdr3_nt: TGCGCCAGCAGCCAGGGAAGCGGGAGGGCCTTTAATGAGCAGTTCTTC
clone_size: -; v_call: TRBV9; cdr3_length: 16; j_call: TRBJ2-1; d_call: -; cdr3_aa: CASSPHSSLSYNEQFF; cdr3_nt: TGTGCCAGCAGCCCGCACTCATCGCTGTCCTACAATGAGCAGTTCTTC
clone_size: once; v_call: TRBV6-5; cdr3_length: 16; j_call: TRBJ1-1; d_call: -; cdr3_aa: CASSYESRVWVTEAFF; cdr3_nt: TGTGCCAGCAGTTACGAAAGTCGGGTATGGGTCACTGAAGCTTTCTTT
clone_size: -; v_call: TRBV28; cdr3_length: 13; j_call: TRBJ2-5; d_call: TRBD2; cdr3_aa: CAGTSGGEETQYF; cdr3_nt: TGTGCCGGGACTAGCGGAGGGGAGGAGACCCAGTACTTC
clone_size: -; v_call: TRBV29-1; cdr3_length: 13; j_call: TRBJ2-1; d_call: TRBD2; cdr3_aa: CSVEAGLAGAWFF; cdr3_nt: TGCAGCGTTGAAGCGGGACTAGCGGGAGCTTGGTTCTTC
clone_size: -; v_call: TRBV27; cdr3_length: 18; j_call: TRBJ2-1; d_call: TRBD1; cdr3_aa: CASSLPPSRQGAYNEQFF; cdr3_nt: TGTGCCAGCAGTTTACCCCCGTCCCGACAGGGGGCCTACAATGAGCAGTTCTTC
clone_size: -; v_call: TRBV12-3/TRBV12-4; cdr3_length: 10; j_call: TRBJ1-1; d_call: -; cdr3_aa: CASSFGKAFF; cdr3_nt: TGTGCCAGCAGTTTTGGCAAAGCTTTCTTT
clone_size: once; v_call: TRBV5-6; cdr3_length: 17; j_call: TRBJ1-6; d_call: -; cdr3_aa: CASSYRTVSSYNSPLHF; cdr3_nt: TGTGCCAGCAGCTATCGGACAGTGAGCTCCTATAATTCACCCCTCCACTTT
clone_size: -; v_call: TRBV6-2/TRBV6-3; cdr3_length: 18; j_call: TRBJ2-5; d_call: TRBD2; cdr3_aa: CASSYPGLAGGPRETQYF; cdr3_nt: TGTGCCAGCAGTTACCCGGGACTAGCGGGAGGCCCGCGGGAGACCCAGTACTTC
clone_size: -; v_call: TRBV4-3; cdr3_length: 16; j_call: TRBJ1-1; d_call: -; cdr3_aa: CASSQDRGRLNTEAFF; cdr3_nt: TGCGCCAGCAGCCAAGATAGGGGCAGATTGAACACTGAAGCTTTCTTT
clone_size: -; v_call: TRBV6-6; cdr3_length: 14; j_call: TRBJ1-4; d_call: -; cdr3_aa: CASIGLGQTEKLFF; cdr3_nt: TGTGCCAGCATAGGGTTGGGGCAAACTGAAAAACTGTTTTTT
clone_size: -; v_call: TRBV5-1; cdr3_length: 17; j_call: TRBJ1-1; d_call: -; cdr3_aa: CASSLRQAMGGNTEAFF; cdr3_nt: TGCGCCAGCAGCCTTCGACAGGCTATGGGTGGGAACACTGAAGCTTTCTTT
clone_size: -; v_call: TRBV12-5; cdr3_length: 15; j_call: TRBJ2-4; d_call: TRBD1; cdr3_aa: CASGSDGDRRNIQYF; cdr3_nt: TGTGCTAGTGGTTCCGACGGGGACAGGAGAAACATTCAGTACTTC
clone_size: -; v_call: TRBV5-4; cdr3_length: 15; j_call: TRBJ2-1; d_call: TRBD1; cdr3_aa: CASSLIGTGADEQFF; cdr3_nt: TGTGCCAGCAGCTTAATAGGGACAGGGGCCGATGAGCAGTTCTTC
clone_size: -; v_call: TRBV7-2; cdr3_length: 15; j_call: TRBJ2-5; d_call: -; cdr3_aa: CASSLGGMGQETQYF; cdr3_nt: TGTGCCAGCAGCTTGGGCGGGATGGGGCAAGAGACCCAGTACTTC
clone_size: -; v_call: TRBV6-2/TRBV6-3; cdr3_length: 15; j_call: TRBJ1-2; d_call: -; cdr3_aa: CASSYLLEQNYGYTF; cdr3_nt: TGTGCCAGCAGTTACCTACTAGAACAGAACTATGGCTACACCTTC
clone_size: -; v_call: TRBV4-1; cdr3_length: 16; j_call: TRBJ2-3; d_call: TRBD1; cdr3_aa: CASSQGDRGLTDTQYF; cdr3_nt: TGCGCCAGCAGCCAGGGAGACAGGGGGCTGACAGATACGCAGTATTTT
clone_size: -; v_call: TRBV3-1/TRBV3-2; cdr3_length: 14; j_call: TRBJ1-1; d_call: -; cdr3_aa: CASSQGGGGPAAFF; cdr3_nt: TGTGCCAGCAGCCAAGGAGGAGGAGGCCCTGCAGCTTTCTTT
clone_size: -; v_call: TRBV6-1; cdr3_length: 15; j_call: TRBJ2-7; d_call: -; cdr3_aa: CASSEDQAPSYEQYF; cdr3_nt: TGTGCCAGCAGTGAAGACCAAGCCCCCTCCTACGAGCAGTACTTC
clone_size: few; v_call: TRBV6-5; cdr3_length: 14; j_call: TRBJ1-5; d_call: -; cdr3_aa: CASRKGQGNQPQHF; cdr3_nt: TGTGCCAGCCGAAAGGGGCAGGGCAATCAGCCCCAGCATTTT
clone_size: few; v_call: TRBV6-2/TRBV6-3; cdr3_length: 11; j_call: TRBJ2-1; d_call: -; cdr3_aa: CASSYTGEQFF; cdr3_nt: TGTGCCAGCAGTTACACGGGTGAGCAGTTCTTC
clone_size: -; v_call: TRBV28; cdr3_length: 15; j_call: TRBJ2-7; d_call: -; cdr3_aa: CASSLAGRSSYEQYF; cdr3_nt: TGTGCCAGCAGTTTAGCGGGCAGGAGCTCCTACGAGCAGTACTTC
clone_size: -; v_call: TRBV10-1; cdr3_length: 13; j_call: TRBJ2-3; d_call: -; cdr3_aa: CASSRQGTDTQYF; cdr3_nt: TGCGCCAGCAGCAGACAGGGCACAGATACGCAGTATTTT
clone_size: -; v_call: TRBV3-1/TRBV3-2; cdr3_length: 17; j_call: TRBJ2-3; d_call: TRBD2; cdr3_aa: CASSQDAAGEFTDTQYF; cdr3_nt: TGTGCCAGCAGCCAAGACGCGGCGGGGGAATTCACAGATACGCAGTATTTT
clone_size: -; v_call: TRBV6-5; cdr3_length: 13; j_call: TRBJ1-1; d_call: -; cdr3_aa: CASSYVAGTNVFF; cdr3_nt: TGTGCCAGCAGTTACGTAGCGGGGACAAACGTTTTCTTT
clone_size: -; v_call: TRBV19; cdr3_length: 13; j_call: TRBJ1-5; d_call: -; cdr3_aa: CASSHDRSQPQHF; cdr3_nt: TGTGCCAGTAGCCACGACAGAAGCCAGCCCCAGCATTTT